This T cell receptor beta chain was captured in a study of shared clonotypes between healthy human individuals. Study observations and caveats: The study drew on few donors, limiting represented genetic and exposure-history diversity.

Turning to this clone: What it binds is unknown.

This CDR3 is 14 amino acids long. The V segment lost 5 bases and the J segment 10 bases; nucleotides outside the gene matches: 12. Germline V gene lookup returns CDR1 MNHEY and CDR2 SMNVEV (reference sequence). For each subset, genomic DNA was distributed in equal portions over several immunoSEQ plates. DNA from unsorted PBMC was sequenced on ten immunoSEQ deep assay plates. TCRdb's table, derived via immunoSEQ multiplex PCR, lists solely in-frame clones and lacks some. The sample carries about 480,000 clones, about 75% recorded once. Sequencing was done on a sample of PBMCs. The sequence was obtained from a woman in her forties in good health. Some clones in this sample may be carry-over from other donors' samples. The gene calls are TRBV27 and TRBJ2-3; the match to TRBD1 covers 7 bases. CDR3 coding DNA: TGTGCCAGCAGTCCACAGGGGATAAGACAAGCGCAGTATTTT. It encodes CASSPQGIRQAQYF.